A selection of T cell receptor beta chains follows, all from one sample in a study of cytomegalovirus exposure and HLA in healthy donors. This table comes from immunoSEQ multiplex PCR, and its TCRdb copy is limited to in-frame clones, with some not included. The sample has roughly 120,000 clones. The source material was PBMCs. Every receptor here comes from a man under 40 in good health and CMV-seronegative. The CDR3 runs from the conserved cysteine through the conserved F or W.

v_gene: TRBV6-1
j_gene: TRBJ2-7
CDR3aa: CASSGTEKSGQYF

v_gene: TRBV28
j_gene: TRBJ2-2
CDR3aa: CASSLAGAGELFF

v_gene: TRBV10-3
j_gene: TRBJ1-2
CDR3aa: CAISVGHFYYGYTF

v_gene: TRBV7-8
j_gene: TRBJ2-3
CDR3aa: CASSLGTLAASFPGTDTQYF

v_gene: TRBV7-9
j_gene: TRBJ2-7
CDR3aa: CASSGREGLSHEQYF

v_gene: TRBV20-1
j_gene: TRBJ2-7
CDR3aa: CSADSSYEQYF

v_gene: TRBV5-6
j_gene: TRBJ2-5
CDR3aa: CASSLNRYNQETQYF

v_gene: TRBV29-1
j_gene: TRBJ1-1
CDR3aa: CSVEEVTGGSEAFF

v_gene: TRBV6-6
j_gene: TRBJ2-2
CDR3aa: CASHRGAGELFF

v_gene: TRBV7-2
j_gene: TRBJ2-4
CDR3aa: CASSPSGLAGEDIQYF

v_gene: TRBV7-3
j_gene: TRBJ2-3
CDR3aa: CASSPGLAGGFTDTQYF

v_gene: TRBV7-2
j_gene: -
CDR3aa: CASSLDGTSSYEQYF

v_gene: TRBV6-1
j_gene: TRBJ1-2
CDR3aa: CASSVDRGANYGYTF

v_gene: TRBV14
j_gene: TRBJ2-1
CDR3aa: CASSQGVTSDVNEQFF

v_gene: TRBV5-1
j_gene: TRBJ2-1
CDR3aa: CASSVGVAGVHEQFF

v_gene: TRBV18
j_gene: TRBJ2-5
CDR3aa: CASSPRTVETQYF

v_gene: TRBV7-3
j_gene: TRBJ2-1
CDR3aa: CASSRGRYNEQFF

v_gene: TRBV7-3
j_gene: TRBJ2-5
CDR3aa: CASSLGTGEETQYF

v_gene: TRBV2
j_gene: TRBJ2-1
CDR3aa: CASSRESGNEQFF

v_gene: TRBV6-5
j_gene: TRBJ2-7
CDR3aa: CASSSTKAGLYEQYF

v_gene: TRBV7-2
j_gene: TRBJ2-3
CDR3aa: CASSARLASTDTQYF

v_gene: TRBV28
j_gene: TRBJ2-7
CDR3aa: CASSLSGQGAQYF

v_gene: TRBV11-1
j_gene: TRBJ2-7
CDR3aa: CASSPRGRYEQYF

v_gene: TRBV29-1
j_gene: TRBJ2-1
CDR3aa: CSVCSEEKYNEQFF

v_gene: TRBV27
j_gene: TRBJ2-3
CDR3aa: CASSSWVGGTADTQYF

v_gene: TRBV5-1
j_gene: TRBJ2-7
CDR3aa: CASSLTAGGPGEQYF

v_gene: TRBV7-2
j_gene: TRBJ2-7
CDR3aa: CASSSLGGPRYF

v_gene: TRBV4-1
j_gene: TRBJ2-3
CDR3aa: CASSQDWPLSTDTQYF

v_gene: TRBV9
j_gene: TRBJ2-1
CDR3aa: CASSSHNGESSYNEQFF

v_gene: TRBV6-5
j_gene: TRBJ1-6
CDR3aa: CASNRRGLDNSPLHF

v_gene: TRBV5-5
j_gene: TRBJ2-3
CDR3aa: CASSLTSGTTDTQYF

v_gene: TRBV5-1
j_gene: TRBJ1-2
CDR3aa: CASSLEAGGSDYGYTF

v_gene: TRBV2
j_gene: TRBJ1-4
CDR3aa: CASSGTEFINEKLFF

v_gene: TRBV27
j_gene: TRBJ2-2
CDR3aa: CASSSGRMALSGELFF

v_gene: TRBV11-2
j_gene: TRBJ2-7
CDR3aa: CASSFTGTGQYF

v_gene: TRBV2
j_gene: TRBJ2-3
CDR3aa: CASRLDSSTDTQYF

v_gene: TRBV5-3
j_gene: TRBJ2-3
CDR3aa: CARSLASLAGGGDTQYF

v_gene: TRBV19
j_gene: TRBJ1-1
CDR3aa: CASSPSLTGENTEAFF

v_gene: TRBV19
j_gene: TRBJ2-3
CDR3aa: CASSITQDRGTDTQYF

v_gene: TRBV10-3
j_gene: TRBJ2-5
CDR3aa: CAISGRDRGQETQYF

v_gene: TRBV2
j_gene: TRBJ1-2
CDR3aa: CASSEAQVSYGYTF

v_gene: TRBV30
j_gene: TRBJ2-1
CDR3aa: CAWSRGQMYNEQFF

v_gene: TRBV5-1
j_gene: TRBJ2-2
CDR3aa: CASSYGLAGGPSGELFF

v_gene: TRBV7-8
j_gene: TRBJ1-5
CDR3aa: CASSLVENSNQPQHF

v_gene: TRBV7-2
j_gene: TRBJ1-2
CDR3aa: CASSLGTGDRSYTF

v_gene: TRBV7-9
j_gene: TRBJ2-1
CDR3aa: CASSLIGPEQFF

v_gene: TRBV18
j_gene: TRBJ2-1
CDR3aa: CASSSLVLQWEQFF

v_gene: TRBV29-1
j_gene: TRBJ1-4
CDR3aa: CSVYLGDPPGEKLFF

v_gene: TRBV6-4
j_gene: TRBJ2-1
CDR3aa: CASSDSHHSGRGEQFF